The rows below give T cell receptor beta chains drawn from one sample of a study of blood T cell repertoires in COVID-19. Assay used: immunoSEQ multiplex PCR; TCRdb lists only in-frame clones, some missing. The sample has around 370,000 clones; more than 70% are singletons. Material: PBMCs or T cells enriched from blood (not recorded which). The receptors shown here come from a young woman who had recovered from COVID-19. CDR3s include the opening cysteine and the closing phenylalanine or tryptophan. Each record gives: D gene, clone size, V gene, J gene, CDR3 DNA, CDR3 protein. A D gene is named only where the DNA matches it firmly. For some rows the clone size is stated as once, few or many, or as a class when expanded; others skip it.

>-|-|TRBV6-5|TRBJ1-3
TGTGCCAGCAGCCTGTGGTCTACCACGGACACCATATATTTT
CASSLWSTTDTIYF
>-|-|TRBV7-8|TRBJ2-2
TGTGCCAGTCTGGCAAACACCGGGGAGCTGTTTTTT
CASLANTGELFF
>-|-|TRBV10-3|TRBJ1-3
TGTGCCATCAAACAGGACCTCAACATCTCCATATATTTT
CAIKQDLNISIYF
>-|-|TRBV10-3|TRBJ1-2
TGTGCCATTCGGGACACCCTTAACTATGGCTACACCTTC
CAIRDTLNYGYTF
>TRBD1|-|TRBV10-3|TRBJ1-5
TGTGCCATCAGTGAGTCGACCCCGGGACAGGGCAATCAGCCCCAGCATTTT
CAISESTPGQGNQPQHF
>TRBD1|-|TRBV28|TRBJ1-2
TGTGCCAGCAGTCAGGGACAGGGTTCGTTGGGCTACACCTTC
CASSQGQGSLGYTF
>-|-|TRBV5-3|TRBJ1-5
TGTGCTCCAGAAGATGATAGCAATCAGCCCCAGCATTTT
CAPEDDSNQPQHF
>-|once|TRBV7-2|TRBJ1-6
TGTGCCAGCAGCAGCACGGGACACGTAAATTCACCCCTCCACTTT
CASSSTGHVNSPLHF
>-|-|TRBV27|TRBJ2-1
TGTGCCAGCAGTTTATCAGACGGGGGATACTACAATGAGCAGTTCTTC
CASSLSDGGYYNEQFF
>-|-|TRBV19|TRBJ1-6
TGTGCCAGTACCGGGACTGCCCTCGGCTCACCCCTCCACTTT
CASTGTALGSPLHF
>TRBD2|-|TRBV9|TRBJ2-7
TGTGCCAGCAGCCTAGCGGGGTCCAACTACGAGCAGTACTTC
CASSLAGSNYEQYF
>-|once|TRBV7-2|TRBJ1-6
TGTGCCAGCCTACAGAGCTCCTATAATTCACCCCTCCACTTT
CASLQSSYNSPLHF
>TRBD1|-|TRBV9|TRBJ1-2
TGTGCCAGCAGCTCCCGACAGGGGAAGGGCTATGGCTACACCTTC
CASSSRQGKGYGYTF
>TRBD1|-|TRBV6-4|TRBJ1-2
TGTGCCAGCAGCCCTGGACAGGGCCACTATGGCTACACCTTC
CASSPGQGHYGYTF
>-|-|TRBV19|TRBJ2-1
TGTGCCAGTAGGTCAATCTTCCGGGATGAGCAGTTCTTC
CASRSIFRDEQFF
>-|-|TRBV28|TRBJ1-3
TGTGCCAGCAGTTTAGGGGGAGGGGGAACTGGAAACACCATATATTTT
CASSLGGGGTGNTIYF
>-|-|TRBV6-5|TRBJ2-7
TGTGCCAGCAGTTATGGACACCCACGAAGTGCCTACGAGCAGTACTTC
CASSYGHPRSAYEQYF
>TRBD1|-|TRBV2|TRBJ1-5
TGTGCCAGCAGGATACAGGGGGGCAATCAGCCCCAGCATTTT
CASRIQGGNQPQHF
>-|-|TRBV19|TRBJ2-6
TGTGCCAGTAGTCAGGGTTACTCTGGGGCCAACGTCCTGACTTTC
CASSQGYSGANVLTF
>-|-|TRBV2|TRBJ1-5
TGTGCCAGCAGCGCCTCCCATACAGGTGCTCAGCCCCAGCATTTT
CASSASHTGAQPQHF
>TRBD1|few|TRBV5-6|TRBJ1-6
TGTGCCAGCAGCTTGGTCGACAGGGACAATTCACCCCTCCACTTT
CASSLVDRDNSPLHF
>TRBD2|-|TRBV6-5|TRBJ2-7
TGTGCCAGCAGTCGGGCGGGGGGCGTCGGTTACGAGCAGTACTTC
CASSRAGGVGYEQYF
>-|-|TRBV25-1|TRBJ1-2
TGTGCCAGCAGTGAAATTTTCCTATATGGCTACACCTTC
CASSEIFLYGYTF
>-|few|TRBV30|TRBJ2-2
TGTGCCTGGAGTCCTACAGGGCTGGGCGGGGAGCTGTTTTTT
CAWSPTGLGGELFF
>TRBD2|-|TRBV10-3|TRBJ2-2
TGTGCCGCTCAGGGAGGGCCCGCCGGGGAGCTGTTTTTT
CAAQGGPAGELFF
>-|once|TRBV6-1|TRBJ1-1
TGTGCCAGCAGTGAAGCCCGGGGTACTGAAGCTTTCTTT
CASSEARGTEAFF
>TRBD1|-|TRBV3-1/TRBV3-2|TRBJ1-6
TGTGCCAGCAGCTCGTGGACAGGGGATCTGTCCCCTCTCCACTTT
CASSSWTGDLSPLHF
>-|-|TRBV7-9|TRBJ1-2
TGTGCCAGCAGCTTAGGTCAGGCGAACTATGGCTACACCTTC
CASSLGQANYGYTF
>-|-|TRBV29-1|TRBJ1-2
TGCAGCGTTGAAGAGGATTGGGGCAGGTGGAACTATGGCTACACCTTC
CSVEEDWGRWNYGYTF
>TRBD2|-|TRBV5-4|TRBJ2-7
TGTGCCAGCAGCTTAGAGCGGGGGGCCTACGAGCAGTACTTC
CASSLERGAYEQYF
>-|-|TRBV9|TRBJ2-2
TGTGCCAGCAGGACTAAAACCGGGGAGCTGTTTTTT
CASRTKTGELFF
>-|-|TRBV5-1|TRBJ1-3
TGCGCCAGCAGCTTTGGCGGAGGCTCTGGAAACACCATATATTTT
CASSFGGGSGNTIYF
>TRBD2|-|TRBV3-1/TRBV3-2|TRBJ2-3
TGTGCCAGCAGCCAGTACTCGGCCTCCGAACTAGCGGGGGGGCGGGGAGATACGCAGTATTTT
CASSQYSASELAGGRGDTQYF
>TRBD1|few|TRBV13|TRBJ2-6
TGTGCCAGCAGCTTAGGCCAGGGGGCGCAAGGGGCCAACGTCCTGACTTTC
CASSLGQGAQGANVLTF
>-|-|TRBV5-5|TRBJ1-1
TGTGCCAGCAGCCTAGTCCTTACCCGGAACACTGAAGCTTTCTTT
CASSLVLTRNTEAFF
>TRBD1|-|TRBV7-9|TRBJ2-6
TGTGCCAGCAGCTCCGATCCGGGACAGGGAAGGTCTGGGGCCAACGTCCTGACTTTC
CASSSDPGQGRSGANVLTF
>TRBD2|-|TRBV4-1|TRBJ2-3
TGCGCCAGCAGCCGACTAGCGGGGGGTGTGGCAGATACGCAGTATTTT
CASSRLAGGVADTQYF
>-|-|TRBV6-5|TRBJ2-1
TGTGCCAGCAGTTCAGGGGTCTACAATGAGCAGTTCTTC
CASSSGVYNEQFF
>-|-|TRBV13|TRBJ1-2
TGTGCCAGCAGCTTAGAACCTCCCGGGGGAATGGGCTACACCTTC
CASSLEPPGGMGYTF
>TRBD1|-|TRBV6-5|TRBJ1-1
TGTGCCAGCGCAAGACAGGGTGGGAACACTGAAGCTTTCTTT
CASARQGGNTEAFF
>-|-|TRBV4-2|TRBJ2-6
TGTGCCAGCAGCCCCTGGCAATTCTCTGGGGCCAACGTCCTGACTTTC
CASSPWQFSGANVLTF
>TRBD1|-|TRBV29-1|TRBJ1-2
TGCAGCGTTGGCAGGGGGCCTTTTGGCTACACCTTC
CSVGRGPFGYTF
>TRBD2|-|TRBV28|TRBJ2-3
TGTGCCAGCAGTTTTAGCCCCGGATGGGGACTAGCGGGGAGAAGCCCTAGCACAGATACGCAGTATTTT
CASSFSPGWGLAGRSPSTDTQYF
>TRBD1|-|TRBV10-3|TRBJ1-2
TGTGCCATCAGTGTGTTCCGGGACAGGGAAACCCCTAACTATGGCTACACCTTC
CAISVFRDRETPNYGYTF
>-|-|TRBV11-1|TRBJ1-3
TGTGCCAGCAGCCGTACAGGATTCTCTGGAAACACCATATATTTT
CASSRTGFSGNTIYF
>TRBD1|-|TRBV30|TRBJ1-1
TGTGCCTGGAAGAGGGGGCCCTTAATGAACACTGAAGCTTTCTTT
CAWKRGPLMNTEAFF
>-|-|TRBV19|TRBJ1-1
TGTGCCAGTAGTATAGAAAACAGGGTGAACACTGAAGCTTTCTTT
CASSIENRVNTEAFF
>-|-|TRBV7-9|TRBJ2-1
TGTGCCAGCAGCTTCAGACTAGACGATGAGCAGTTCTTC
CASSFRLDDEQFF
>-|-|TRBV30|TRBJ1-1
TGTGCCTGGAGTGTGCGGGGGAGAACTGAAGCTTTCTTT
CAWSVRGRTEAFF